This T cell receptor beta chain was recorded in a study of response to subunit inactivated influenza vaccine. The CDR3 is made up of 16 amino acids. Germline CDR1 SGHRS, CDR2 YFSETQ. With 4 bases clipped from V and 0 bases from J, the junction kept 7 bases outside the gene matches. MiXCR, applied by TCRdb to the RT-PCR reads, yields one record per CDR3 protein. This sample has roughly 550,000 distinct CDR3 sequences, with under 30% found just once. This clonotype appeared a few times. These data are also associated with another study on T cells expressing NK-cell markers. As reported in that work: 5'RACE template switching with UMIs generated TCR beta cDNA. Repertoires of TCR beta were obtained from T cells sorted as CD3+CD56+NKG2C+, CD3+CD56+NKG2C- and CD3+CD56-NKG2C+. Seven HCMV-seropositive donors and one seronegative donor made up the eight sequenced donors. The dominant NKG2C+ clonotypes represented about 1.0-8% of CD8+ T cells in over 5 donors.

This receptor was identified in a man aged 50-59 years who received an inactivated influenza vaccine. V gene TRBV5-1 combines with J gene TRBJ1-2; TRBD1 matches 9 bases. Source: CD4+ T cells sorted from PBMCs, taken roughly 12 days after vaccination. The CDR3 DNA is TGCGCCAGCAGCAAGGGACAGGGTGCGACTAACTATGGCTACACCTTC. Encoded protein: CASSKGQGATNYGYTF.